This T cell receptor (beta chain) derives from a study of T cell responses to AZD1222 COVID-19 vaccine. Here immunoSEQ multiplex PCR was the method, and the copy in TCRdb shows in-frame clones only, minus some. The sample shows about 150,000 clones, 82% of them seen only once. CDR3 size: 14 residues. Germline CDR1 MNHEY, CDR2 SVGAGI. Trimming removed 7 bases from V and 9 bases from J; junction bases left unmatched: 10. The sequence was collected from an adult in good health. Specimen: peripheral blood, collected on day 0 of MenACWY control vaccination. The chain employs TRBV6-5 and TRBJ2-1; 9 bases fit TRBD1. CDR3 bases: TGTGCCAGCACTAACGGACAGGGGACCAGTGAGCAGTTCTTC. This encodes CASTNGQGTSEQFF.